Sequencing of this T cell receptor (beta chain) was carried out in a study of blood T cells in healthy people across ages (dated by TCRdb to the mid-2010s). Regarding the complete study: In model experiments, template switching captured roughly one uniquely barcoded TCR beta cDNA molecule for every two T cells. Age-related changes in TCR beta repertoire diversity were measured in the study by deep sequencing normalized with unique cDNA molecular identifiers. To avoid experimental bias, donors of different ages were distributed randomly across sequencing lanes. Using the same blood draw, the study looked at two additional independent replicas of 1 million unique cDNA reads for two donors, one aged 18 to 30 and the other aged 80 or older. Donors were grouped into four age groups: young (average about 15 years), middle-aged (approximately 41), aged (about 60) and long-lived (just over 80).

The CDR3 holds 16 amino acids from the cysteine to the phenylalanine. The read is trimmed to its CDR3 DNA, 48 bases read in frame from base 1. The germline V gene yields SGHDN for CDR1 and FVKESK for CDR2. V and J lose 4 bases and 3 bases, and a span of 16 bases separates them. The receptor library was made with 5' RACE. TCRdb records Illumina HiSeq 2500 as the sequencer. A second roughly 6 to 12 cycle PCR used a sample-barcoded 5' primer and a J-beta primer mix. A template-switch 5' adaptor carrying 12 random nucleotides introduced a unique molecular identifier onto each TCR beta cDNA molecule. Each sample yielded at least 2.5 million CDR3-containing paired-end reads. First-strand cDNA synthesis was performed from all RNA using the Mint cDNA synthesis kit, with priming by a TRBC-specific oligonucleotide. All cDNA was treated with uracil-DNA glycosylase and then went through a first 18-cycle PCR with the universal primers M1SS and BC2_uni_R. In the paper's pipeline: Each sample was normalized by randomly selecting 1 million high-quality reads, each carrying a distinct molecular identifier. Instead of being binned into consensus sequences, reads with shared molecular identifiers were discarded. MiTCR, set to a Q25 quality threshold and the strictest error-elimination algorithm, was used for CDR3 identification, clonotype clustering and error correction. A nonparametric unseen species model with Euler transformation was used to estimate a lower bound on total TCR beta diversity. Starting from the raw public reads, TCRdb applied fastp trimming at Q25, assembled clones with MiXCR and retained in-frame beta chains. CDR3 protein sequences are deduplicated, and each keeps its most common genes and DNA. TCRdb, not the authors, supplied the V and J calls. In all, the sample holds around 900,000 distinct CDR3 sequences, and 45% to 60% of those were seen once. The top ten clonotypes cover about 20% of the sample.

The donors were roughly 40 Caucasian individuals from Russia, aged roughly 6 to 90 years, who were systemically healthy. About 10 milliliters of peripheral blood were collected from each donor into EDTA-treated Vacutainer tubes. Ficoll-Paque density-gradient centrifugation was used to isolate PBMCs, with at least 7 million per sample. Total RNA was extracted from PBMCs with Trizol reagent, with at least 5.5 micrograms obtained per sample. For every donor, an aliquot of PBMCs went through flow cytometry to measure the percentages of naive CD45RAhigh/CD27high T cells. On the study overall, not on this receptor specifically: Estimates of total diversity based on one million sequenced T cells were regarded as lower bounds and as underestimates. The CMV infection status of donors was not known, potentially confounding age-related changes in expanded clonotypes. The long-lived group showed more naive CD4+ T cells, fewer expanded clones and increased TCR diversity than the aged group, suggesting age selection. The percentage of naive T cells measured by flow cytometry correlated strongly with observed TCR beta diversity. As age increased, observed TCR beta diversity per million T cells dropped in a roughly linear way, and a significant reduction was already evident by age roughly 40. Conclusive comparison of naive and antigen-experienced compartments was prevented by the profiling of bulk unsorted PBMCs.

This clonotype has only a few counts. Its antigen is still unknown. Within one base of it there is no much larger clone, and no base qualities were kept. Sequencing was performed on blood. The sequence came from a woman in her fifties or sixties in good health. The chain is encoded by TRBV14 joined to TRBJ2-1; the D gene is perhaps TRBD1, from 6 matching bases. The CDR3: CASSRTTRGYYNEQFF. The nucleotide sequence is TGTGCCAGCAGCCGAACTACCAGGGGATACTACAATGAGCAGTTCTTC.